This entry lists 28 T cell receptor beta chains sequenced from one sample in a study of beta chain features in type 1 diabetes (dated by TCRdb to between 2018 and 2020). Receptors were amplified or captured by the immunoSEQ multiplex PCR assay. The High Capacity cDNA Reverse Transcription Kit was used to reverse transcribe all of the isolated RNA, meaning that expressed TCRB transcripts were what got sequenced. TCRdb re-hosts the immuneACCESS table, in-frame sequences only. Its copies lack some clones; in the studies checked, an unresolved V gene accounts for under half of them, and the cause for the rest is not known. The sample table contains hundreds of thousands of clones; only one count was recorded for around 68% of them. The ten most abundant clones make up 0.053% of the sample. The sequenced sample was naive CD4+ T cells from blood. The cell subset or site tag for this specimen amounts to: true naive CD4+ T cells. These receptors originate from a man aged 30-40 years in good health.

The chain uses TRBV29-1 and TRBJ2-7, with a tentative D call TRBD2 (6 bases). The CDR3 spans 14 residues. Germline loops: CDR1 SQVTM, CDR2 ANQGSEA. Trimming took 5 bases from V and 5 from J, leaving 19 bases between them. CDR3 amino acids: CSVLPKGRRDEQYF. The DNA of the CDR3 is TGCAGCGTTTTACCTAAAGGGAGGAGGGACGAGCAGTACTTC.

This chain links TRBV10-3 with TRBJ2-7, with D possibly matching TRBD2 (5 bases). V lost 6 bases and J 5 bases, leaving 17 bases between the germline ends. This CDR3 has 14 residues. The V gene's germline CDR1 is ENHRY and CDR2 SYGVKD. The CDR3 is CAIRETGILDEQYF. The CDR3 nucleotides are TGTGCCATCAGAGAGACCGGGATCCTGGACGAGCAGTACTTC.

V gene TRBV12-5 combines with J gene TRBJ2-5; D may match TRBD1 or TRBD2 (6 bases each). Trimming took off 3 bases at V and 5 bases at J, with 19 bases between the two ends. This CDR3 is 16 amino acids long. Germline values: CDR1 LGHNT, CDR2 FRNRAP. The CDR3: CASGFSGGGLWETQYF. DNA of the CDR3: TGTGCTAGTGGTTTCTCAGGAGGGGGACTCTGGGAGACCCAGTACTTC.

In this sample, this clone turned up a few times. Here the CDR3 reads CAWSQGRVNEQFF. CDR3 sequence (DNA): TGTGCCTGGAGTCAGGGCAGGGTGAATGAGCAGTTCTTC. The chain is built from TRBV30 and TRBJ2-1, with D tentatively TRBD1 (5 bases). Per germline, CDR1 GTSNPN and CDR2 SVGIG (reference sequence). Trimming left V 2 bases short and J 7 bases short, with 12 bases between. There are 13 residues in the CDR3.

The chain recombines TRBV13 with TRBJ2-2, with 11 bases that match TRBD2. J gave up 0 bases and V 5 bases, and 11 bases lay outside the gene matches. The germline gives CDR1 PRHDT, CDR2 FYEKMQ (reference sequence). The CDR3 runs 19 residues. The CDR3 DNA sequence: TGTGCCAGCAGCCCTTATAGCGGGAGGGCCACCTCGAACACCGGGGAGCTGTTTTTT. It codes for CASSPYSGRATSNTGELFF.

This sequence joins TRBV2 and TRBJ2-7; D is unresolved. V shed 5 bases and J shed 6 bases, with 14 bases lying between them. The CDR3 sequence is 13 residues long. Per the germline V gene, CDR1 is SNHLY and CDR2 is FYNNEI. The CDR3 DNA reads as TGTGCCAGCAGTCGACTCCGACTCAGCGAGCAGTACTTC. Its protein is CASSRLRLSEQYF.

This chain's CDR3 is CAWSASAGAYEQYF. CDR3 nucleotide sequence: TGTGCCTGGAGTGCCTCTGCGGGGGCCTACGAGCAGTACTTC. The chain joins TRBV30 to TRBJ2-7, with 7 bases lining up with TRBD2. CDR3 length: 14 amino acids. The V gene's germline CDR1 is GTSNPN and CDR2 SVGIG (reference sequence). Trimming took 1 base from V and 2 from J; bases not matched to a gene: 5.

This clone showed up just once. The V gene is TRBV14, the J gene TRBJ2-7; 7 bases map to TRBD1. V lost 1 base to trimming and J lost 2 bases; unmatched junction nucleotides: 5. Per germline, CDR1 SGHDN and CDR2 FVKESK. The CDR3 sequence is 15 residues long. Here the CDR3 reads CASSQVQGSPYEQYF. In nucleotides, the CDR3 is TGTGCCAGCAGCCAAGTACAGGGGTCCCCCTACGAGCAGTACTTC.

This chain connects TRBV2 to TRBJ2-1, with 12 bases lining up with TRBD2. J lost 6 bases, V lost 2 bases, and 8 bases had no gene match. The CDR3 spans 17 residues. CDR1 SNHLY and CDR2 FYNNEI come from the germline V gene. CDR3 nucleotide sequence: TGTGCCAGCAGTGAATCGAGACTAGCGGGGGCCCGCAATGAGCAGTTCTTC. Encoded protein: CASSESRLAGARNEQFF.

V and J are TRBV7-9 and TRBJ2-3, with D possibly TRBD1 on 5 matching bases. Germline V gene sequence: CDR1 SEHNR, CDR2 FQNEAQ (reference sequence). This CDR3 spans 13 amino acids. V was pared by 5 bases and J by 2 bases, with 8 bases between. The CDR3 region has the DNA TGTGCCAGCAGCCTGACAGACACAGATACGCAGTATTTT. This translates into CASSLTDTDTQYF.

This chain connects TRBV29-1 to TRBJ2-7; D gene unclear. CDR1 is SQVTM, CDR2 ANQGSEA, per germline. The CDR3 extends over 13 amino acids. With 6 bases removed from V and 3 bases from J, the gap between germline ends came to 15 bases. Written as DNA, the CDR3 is TGCAGCGTGGGTGGTCTTACCATCTACGAGCAGTACTTC. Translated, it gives CSVGGLTIYEQYF.

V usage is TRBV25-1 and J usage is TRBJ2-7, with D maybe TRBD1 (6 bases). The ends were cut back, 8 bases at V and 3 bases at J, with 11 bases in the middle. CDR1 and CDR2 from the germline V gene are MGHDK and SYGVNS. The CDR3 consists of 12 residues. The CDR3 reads CASAQGYYEQYF. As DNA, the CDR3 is TGTGCCAGCGCCCAGGGGTACTACGAGCAGTACTTC.

CDR3 DNA: TGCGCCAGCAGTCATTCCAGACAGGGGGCAGGCCCAGATACGCAGTATTTT. Protein product: CASSHSRQGAGPDTQYF. V and J are TRBV23-1 and TRBJ2-3; 10 bases align to TRBD1. TRBV23-1 has ORF status, its function being uncertain. The CDR3 length is 17 residues. V trimming: 3 bases; J trimming: 4 bases; junction bases outside the gene matches: 10.

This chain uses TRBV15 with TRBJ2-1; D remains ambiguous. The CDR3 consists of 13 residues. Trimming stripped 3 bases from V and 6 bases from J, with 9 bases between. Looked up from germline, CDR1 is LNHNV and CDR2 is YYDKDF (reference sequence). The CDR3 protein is CATSRTPANEQFF. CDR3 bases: TGTGCCACCAGCAGGACGCCCGCCAATGAGCAGTTCTTC. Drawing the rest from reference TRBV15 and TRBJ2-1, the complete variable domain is DAMVIQNPRYQVTQFGKPVTLSCSQTLNHNVMYWYQQKSSQAPKLLFHYYDKDFNNEADTPDNFQSRRPNTSFCFLDIRSPGLGDTAMYLCATSRTPANEQFFGPGTRLTVL.

The CDR3 sequence is CASSFGRAEQETQYF. The CDR3 nucleotides are TGCGCCAGCAGCTTTGGCAGGGCAGAACAAGAGACCCAGTACTTC. This chain links TRBV5-1 with TRBJ2-5, with TRBD1 as a possible D gene (5 bases). Germline loops: CDR1 SGHRS, CDR2 YFSETQ. The CDR3 totals 15 residues. V was pared by 2 bases and J by 2 bases, with 13 bases between.

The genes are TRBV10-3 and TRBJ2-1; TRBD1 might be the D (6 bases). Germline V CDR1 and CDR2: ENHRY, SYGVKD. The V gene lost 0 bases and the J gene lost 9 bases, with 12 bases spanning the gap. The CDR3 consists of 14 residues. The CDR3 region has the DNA TGTGCCATCAGTGAGTCGAAGACAGGCGGTGAGCAGTTCTTC. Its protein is CAISESKTGGEQFF.

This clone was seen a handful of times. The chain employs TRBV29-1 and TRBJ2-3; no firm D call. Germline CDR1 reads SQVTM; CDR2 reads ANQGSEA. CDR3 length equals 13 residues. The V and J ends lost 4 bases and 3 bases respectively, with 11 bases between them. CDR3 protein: CSVVSWLTDTQYF. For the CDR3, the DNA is TGCAGCGTTGTGTCCTGGCTGACAGATACGCAGTATTTT.

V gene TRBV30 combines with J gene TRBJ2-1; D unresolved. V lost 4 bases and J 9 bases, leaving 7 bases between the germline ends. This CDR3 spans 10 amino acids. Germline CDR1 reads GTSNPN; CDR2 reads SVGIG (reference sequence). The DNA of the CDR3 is TGTGCCTGGAAGGTCGGTGAGCAGTTCTTC. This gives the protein CAWKVGEQFF.

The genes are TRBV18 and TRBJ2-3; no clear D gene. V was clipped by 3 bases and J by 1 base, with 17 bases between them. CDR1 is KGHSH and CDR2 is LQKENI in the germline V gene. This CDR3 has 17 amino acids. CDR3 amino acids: CASSPALELGGTDTQYF. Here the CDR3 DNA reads TGTGCCAGCTCACCCGCCCTAGAGCTTGGTGGCACAGATACGCAGTATTTT.

This CDR3 is CSATDKETQYF. In nucleotides, the CDR3 is TGCAGTGCTACCGATAAGGAGACCCAGTACTTC. This chain links TRBV20-1 with TRBJ2-5; D is unresolved. The V gene lost 4 bases and the J gene lost 5 bases, with 8 bases spanning the gap. The length of the CDR3 is 11 residues. CDR1 and CDR2 from the germline V gene are DFQATT and SNEGSKA (reference sequence).

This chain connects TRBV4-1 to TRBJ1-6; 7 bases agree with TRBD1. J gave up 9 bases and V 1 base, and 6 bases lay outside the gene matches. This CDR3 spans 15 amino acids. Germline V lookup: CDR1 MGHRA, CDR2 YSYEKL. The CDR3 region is CASSQADRVASPLHF. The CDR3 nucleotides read TGCGCCAGCAGCCAAGCCGACAGGGTAGCTTCACCCCTCCACTTT.

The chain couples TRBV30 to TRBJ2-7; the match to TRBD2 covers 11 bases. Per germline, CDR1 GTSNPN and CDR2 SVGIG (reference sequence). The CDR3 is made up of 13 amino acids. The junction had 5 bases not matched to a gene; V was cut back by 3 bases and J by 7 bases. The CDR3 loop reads CAWRTSGEWEQYF. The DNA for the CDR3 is TGTGCCTGGAGGACTAGCGGGGAATGGGAGCAGTACTTC.

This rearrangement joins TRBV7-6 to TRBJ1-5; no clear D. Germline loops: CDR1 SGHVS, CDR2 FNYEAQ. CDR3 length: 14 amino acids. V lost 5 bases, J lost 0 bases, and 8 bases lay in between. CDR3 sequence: CASSLTDSNQPQHF. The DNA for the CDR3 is TGTGCCAGCAGCCTGACCGATAGCAATCAGCCCCAGCATTTT.

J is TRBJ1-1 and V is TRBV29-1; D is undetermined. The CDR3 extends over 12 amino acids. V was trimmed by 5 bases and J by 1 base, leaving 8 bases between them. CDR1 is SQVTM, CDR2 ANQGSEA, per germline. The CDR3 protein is CSVREGNTEAFF. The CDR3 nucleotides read TGCAGCGTTAGAGAGGGGAACACTGAAGCTTTCTTT.

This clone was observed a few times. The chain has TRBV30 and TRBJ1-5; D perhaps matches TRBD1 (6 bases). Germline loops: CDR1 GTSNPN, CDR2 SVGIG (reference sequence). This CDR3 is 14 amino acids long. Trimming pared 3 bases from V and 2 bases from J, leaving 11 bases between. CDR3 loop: CAWSRGSGNQPQHF. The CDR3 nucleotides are TGTGCCTGGAGCAGGGGTTCGGGCAATCAGCCCCAGCATTTT.

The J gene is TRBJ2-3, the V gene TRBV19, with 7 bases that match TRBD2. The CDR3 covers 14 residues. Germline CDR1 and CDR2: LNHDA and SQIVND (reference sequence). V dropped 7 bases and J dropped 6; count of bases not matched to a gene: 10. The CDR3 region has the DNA TGTGCCAGTAAACAGCGGGAATCAATTGATACGCAGTATTTT. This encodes CASKQRESIDTQYF. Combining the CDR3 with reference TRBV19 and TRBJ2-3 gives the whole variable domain DGGITQSPKYLFRKEGQNVTLSCEQNLNHDAMYWYRQDPGQGLRLIYYSQIVNDFQKGDIAEGYSVSREKKESFPLTVTSAQKNPTAFYLCASKQRESIDTQYFGPGTRLTVL.

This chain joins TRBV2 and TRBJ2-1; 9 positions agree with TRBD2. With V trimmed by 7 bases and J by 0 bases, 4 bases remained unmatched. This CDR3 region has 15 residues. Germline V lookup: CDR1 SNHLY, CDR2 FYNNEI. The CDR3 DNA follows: TGTGCCAGCAAATTTAGCGGGAGCTCCTACAATGAGCAGTTCTTC. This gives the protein CASKFSGSSYNEQFF.

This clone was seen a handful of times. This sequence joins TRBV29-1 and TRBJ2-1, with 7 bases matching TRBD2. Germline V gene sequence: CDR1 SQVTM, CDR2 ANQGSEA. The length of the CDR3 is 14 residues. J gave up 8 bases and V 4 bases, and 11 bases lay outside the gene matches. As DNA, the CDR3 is TGCAGCGTTGGATATTGGCGGGAGAGGTATGAGCAGTTCTTC. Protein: CSVGYWRERYEQFF.